These 15 T cell receptor beta chains share one sample of origin, sequenced in a study of naive and memory T cell subsets. Whole-study results and caveats: Naive repertoires, especially CD8, held a few larger clonotypes, possibly memory cells re-expressing CD45RA.

Antigens for these TCRs are unknown. The beta constant-region primer was an equimolar mix of two oligonucleotides covering TRBC1 and TRBC2. Ligated cDNA was amplified by four rounds of PCR with nested alpha and beta constant-region primers and SP2. TCRdb reprocessed the UMI-ligation and nested PCR reads with MiXCR, giving one entry per CDR3 protein. The repertoire holds about 150,000 distinct CDR3 sequences, 20% to 25% seen once, with 0.09% to 0.13% in the top ten. The specimen sequenced was naive CD4+ T cells from blood. The receptors here all came from a human donor in good health.

This clonotype has only a few counts. CDR3 DNA sequence: TGTGCCAGCAGTCGGACTAGCGGGGGCAACAATGAGCAGTTCTTC. This gives the protein CASSRTSGGNNEQFF. This rearrangement joins TRBV12-3 or TRBV12-4 to TRBJ2-1, with 13 bases that match TRBD2. The CDR3 sequence is 15 residues long. V trimming: 5 bases; J trimming: 5 bases; junction bases outside the gene matches: 3.

CDR3 sequence (DNA): TGTGCCAGCAGGACCGGGACAGGGGGCGCTTACGAGCAGTACTTC. Translating gives CASRTGTGGAYEQYF. This rearrangement joins TRBV6-2 or TRBV6-3 to TRBJ2-7; 12 positions agree with TRBD1. The CDR3 sequence is 15 residues long. The germline CDR1 and CDR2 sequences are MNHEY and SVGEGT. With V trimmed by 6 bases and J by 4 bases, 7 bases remained unmatched.

This clonotype was picked up a small number of times. The rearrangement uses TRBV30 and TRBJ1-1; perhaps TRBD1 as D (5 bases). Trimming left V 8 bases short and J 5 bases short, with 12 bases between. This CDR3 region has 11 residues. CDR1 is GTSNPN and CDR2 is SVGIG in the germline V gene (reference sequence). CDR3 sequence (DNA): TGTGCCGGGGGAGTTGAGACTGAAGCTTTCTTT. This sequence encodes CAGGVETEAFF.

Concerning this clonotype: The junction and the germline gene differ at one end; a read error may be behind it. This chain joins TRBV6-2 or TRBV6-3 and TRBJ2-1; TRBD2 might be the D (6 bases). Germline V gene sequence: CDR1 MNHEY, CDR2 SVGEGT. The CDR3 extends over 14 amino acids. CDR3 sequence reads: CASSWRASHNEQFF. The CDR3 DNA follows: TGTGCCAGCAGTTGGAGGGCCTCCCACAATGAGCAGTTCTTC.

Many counts were recorded for this clonotype. The CDR3 spells CASSLAVGGEETQYF. As DNA, the CDR3 is TGTGCCAGCAGTTTAGCGGTTGGAGGGGAAGAGACCCAGTACTTC. The V and J genes are TRBV12-3 or TRBV12-4 and TRBJ2-5; D might be TRBD2 (6 bases). The CDR3 loop spans 15 amino acids. V lost 0 bases to trimming and J lost 3 bases, with 11 bases between them.

The chain carries TRBV15 and TRBJ2-1; D is possibly TRBD1 (6 bases). Germline V gives CDR1 LNHNV, CDR2 YYDKDF (reference sequence). V was trimmed by 3 bases and J by 8 bases, leaving 17 bases between them. The CDR3 is 15 residues long. The CDR3 DNA follows: TGTGCCACCAGCAGGGGATTTCAGGGGATGGATGAGCAGTTCTTC. It encodes CATSRGFQGMDEQFF. Full variable domain (rest looked up from reference TRBV15 and TRBJ2-1): DAMVIQNPRYQVTQFGKPVTLSCSQTLNHNVMYWYQQKSSQAPKLLFHYYDKDFNNEADTPDNFQSRRPNTSFCFLDIRSPGLGDTAMYLCATSRGFQGMDEQFFGPGTRLTVL.

This clonotype was found a few times. This chain connects TRBV6-6 to TRBJ2-1; 10 nucleotides match TRBD1. Trimming removed 5 bases from V and 4 bases from J; junction bases left unmatched: 5. There are 15 residues in the CDR3. Germline-derived CDR1 and CDR2 are MNHNY and SVGAGI (reference sequence). CDR3 sequence (DNA): TGTGCCAGCAGTCCGACAGGGGGCGTGTACAATGAGCAGTTCTTC. Residues: CASSPTGGVYNEQFF.

There are a few counts of this clonotype. The chain couples TRBV29-1 to TRBJ2-5; D is possibly TRBD2 (5 bases). The CDR3 is 14 amino acids. V was clipped by 3 bases and J by 7 bases, with 18 bases between them. Germline CDR1 SQVTM, CDR2 ANQGSEA. The CDR3, as DNA: TGCAGCGTTGATGGTTCCGGGGTGTTGGGGACCCAGTACTTC. Protein product: CSVDGSGVLGTQYF.

The chain carries TRBV6-1 and TRBJ1-5; D might be TRBD1 (5 bases). In germline, CDR1 is MNHNS, CDR2 SASEGT. The CDR3 runs 11 residues. The germline V and J ends were trimmed by 6 bases and 8 bases, with 8 bases remaining between them. CDR3 DNA sequence: TGTGCCAGCAGGGGGGATAAGCCCCAGCATTTT. Amino acids: CASRGDKPQHF.

The gene calls are TRBV12-3 or TRBV12-4 and TRBJ2-1, with D perhaps TRBD1 (5 bases). The ends were cut back, 5 bases at V and 2 bases at J, with 13 bases in the middle. There are 15 residues in the CDR3. The CDR3 loop reads CASSRDSTTYNEQFF. The CDR3 coding sequence is TGTGCCAGCAGTCGCGACAGTACAACCTACAATGAGCAGTTCTTC.

This clonotype was found a few times. The V gene is TRBV12-3 or TRBV12-4, the J gene TRBJ1-6; 8 nucleotides line up with TRBD1. V shed 4 bases and J 9 bases; nucleotides not matched to a gene: 8. CDR3 size: 15 residues. The DNA of the CDR3 is TGTGCCAGCAGTTGGCAGGGGGCGTTAAGTTCACCCCTCCACTTT. This gives the protein CASSWQGALSSPLHF.

This rearrangement joins TRBV6-2 or TRBV6-3 to TRBJ2-7; possibly TRBD2 for D (6 bases). This CDR3 has 15 residues. With 2 bases removed from V and 6 bases from J, the gap between germline ends came to 17 bases. Germline CDR1 is MNHEY and CDR2 is SVGEGT. Here the CDR3 DNA reads TGTGCCAGCAGTTACCGGTGGCGGGGCGAATCCGAGCAGTACTTC. Encoded protein: CASSYRWRGESEQYF.

CDR3 residues: CASKISGRNTEAFF. DNA for the CDR3: TGTGCCAGCAAGATTTCGGGAAGGAACACTGAAGCTTTCTTT. The rearrangement joins TRBV19 to TRBJ1-1; the D is unclear. Trimming took off 9 bases at V and 1 base at J, with 15 bases between the two ends. The length of the CDR3 is 14 residues. In germline, CDR1 is LNHDA, CDR2 SQIVND (reference sequence). Complete variable domain (other parts from reference TRBV19 and TRBJ1-1): DGGITQSPKYLFRKEGQNVTLSCEQNLNHDAMYWYRQDPGQGLRLIYYSQIVNDFQKGDIAEGYSVSREKKESFPLTVTSAQKNPTAFYLCASKISGRNTEAFFGQGTRLTVV.

This chain uses TRBV20-1 with TRBJ2-1, with 10 bases aligning to TRBD2. J gave up 5 bases and V 5 bases, and 6 bases lay outside the gene matches. The germline V gene encodes CDR1 DFQATT and CDR2 SNEGSKA (reference sequence). CDR3 length: 14 amino acids. The CDR3 region has the DNA TGCAGTGCTTTGAGGACTAGCGGCAACAATGAGCAGTTCTTC. The encoded protein is CSALRTSGNNEQFF.

About this clonotype: Since a much larger clone is just one base distant, this may be a read error. This sequence joins TRBV18 and TRBJ1-5; D perhaps matches TRBD1 (5 bases). The germline V gene has CDR1 KGHSH and CDR2 LQKENI. Trimming removed 6 bases from V and 4 bases from J, with 13 bases in between. The CDR3 spans 14 residues. The CDR3 bases are TGTGCCAGCTCCCCCCAACAGGAAAATCAGCCCCAGCATTTT. This translates into CASSPQQENQPQHF. The whole variable domain, filled in from reference TRBV18 and TRBJ1-5, reads NAGVMQNPRHLVRRRGQEARLRCSPMKGHSHVYWYRQLPEEGLKFMVYLQKENIIDESGMPKERFSAEFPKEGPSILRIQQVVRGDSAAYFCASSPQQENQPQHFGDGTRLSIL.